The present entry profiles one T cell receptor (beta chain) with its context. Measured with immunoSEQ multiplex PCR; TCRdb has only the in-frame clones, and not every one. The repertoire holds around 150,000 clones, with roughly 79% as singletons. The data are from a study of blood T cell repertoires in COVID-19. Looking at the study overall: The analysed material was cDNA or gDNA that came from T cells, B-cell-depleted T cells, or PBMCs.

Between the trimmed V and J ends, which lost 3 bases and 5 bases, there was a span of 16 bases. The length of the CDR3 is 15 residues. Germline CDR1 and CDR2: KGHSH and LQKENI. The chain carries TRBV18 and TRBJ2-5; maybe TRBD2 (7 bases). Sequences were obtained from peripheral blood. This clonotype originated in a woman of 80 years or more with acute or convalescent COVID-19. The CDR3 DNA follows: TGTGCCAGCTCACCTCGCCAGGGCGGGGGCGAGACCCAGTACTTC. This translates into CASSPRQGGGETQYF.